This entry describes one T cell receptor beta chain. There are many counts of this clonotype. What this receptor recognizes is not known. No base qualities exist here, and no much larger clone lies one base off it. TCR cDNA was synthesized by 5'RACE template switching, through which a universal primer site and unique molecular identifiers were introduced. Priming of cDNA synthesis was performed from both the TCR alpha and TCR beta constant segments. Libraries were amplified in two PCR steps, with sample barcodes and sequencing adapters added in the second step. Sequencing of libraries was done on Illumina HiSeq 2500 (2x100 bp) or NovaSeq (2x150 bp). For the original study's pipeline: MIGEC handled demultiplexing of reads and collapsing into UMI consensus sequences, while MiXCR performed V(D)J alignment. Vaccine-responding clonotypes were identified with edgeR using replicate PBMC samples, with FDR below 0.01 and a log2 fold change above 5 up to day 15 being required. Each bulk clonotype was labeled CD4 or CD8 based on which sequenced repertoire, CD4 or CD8, contained the clonotype at higher abundance. TCRdb redid the processing of the public reads, applying fastp at Q25 and MiXCR, and retained in-frame beta chains. For every CDR3 protein sequence, its rows merge into one entry that carries the most common genes and DNA. It is TCRdb's table, rather than the study itself, that gives the V and J calls and clone size. The sample contains 170,000 or so distinct CDR3 sequences, 5.5% to 7.5% of them found a single time. Just under 3% of the sample belongs to the ten largest clones.

This sample was taken from a study of T cells after yellow fever vaccination (dated by TCRdb to the late 2010s). General notes on the study: Libraries from fractions with low cell numbers were prepared with the SMART-Seq v4 Ultra Low Input RNA kit. To follow T-cell clones before and after both primary and booster YFV17D yellow fever vaccination, bulk TCR alpha and beta repertoires underwent longitudinal sequencing. Two healthy male donors, one aged 18 to 30 and one aged 30 to 40 years, made up the cohort. Blood was drawn at multiple timepoints before and after primary and secondary immunization, with bulk PBMC replicates and cell subsets isolated. General findings and caveats noted by the study authors: A small share of clonotypes occurred in both CD4 and CD8 compartments, likely arising from convergent recombination. Most clones expanded after primary vaccination were re-detected after the booster (around 96% of CD4 and about 88% of CD8), suggesting broad memory maintenance. The secondary T-cell response was weaker than the primary response but faster, peaking on day 5 instead of day 15. Because abundant contaminating clonotypes from the bulk population could be contained in FACS-sorted repertoires, computational filtering was required. Only two donors were included in the study, so the extent to which the findings can be generalized is limited.

This specimen's treatment or condition label, per the study, means: live attenuated yellow fever vaccine strain. A standard Ficoll-Paque protocol was used to isolate PBMCs from peripheral blood. Dynabeads CD4 and CD8 positive selection kits were used to isolate CD4 and CD8 T-cell fractions. RNA was extracted with TriZol from bulk PBMCs, CD4 and CD8 fractions, and dextramer-positive and dextramer-negative fractions. The germline V gene provides CDR1 SGHDT and CDR2 YYEEEE. Cut back by 0 bases and 0 bases, the V and J ends lie 15 bases apart. Measured from the cysteine to the phenylalanine, the CDR3 is 17 residues long. The entry retains the CDR3 DNA only, 51 bases that are in frame from base 1.

The starting material was CD4+ T cells sorted from PBMCs, obtained on the day of the first yellow fever vaccination. The clonotype was recovered from a young man who received the YFV17D yellow fever vaccine. The chain employs TRBV5-6 and TRBJ2-5; a weak D assignment points to TRBD2 (6 bases agree). The CDR3 protein sequence reads: CASSLEGGTAYQETQYF. The nucleotides are TGTGCCAGCAGCTTGGAGGGCGGGACGGCGTACCAAGAGACCCAGTACTTC. Beyond the CDR3, the reference TRBV5-6 and TRBJ2-5 genes provide the residues; the full variable domain reads: DAGVTQSPTHLIKTRGQQVTLRCSPKSGHDTVSWYQQALGQGPQFIFQYYEEEERQRGNFPDRFSGHQFPNYSSELNVNALLLGDSALYLCASSLEGGTAYQETQYFGPGTRLLVL.